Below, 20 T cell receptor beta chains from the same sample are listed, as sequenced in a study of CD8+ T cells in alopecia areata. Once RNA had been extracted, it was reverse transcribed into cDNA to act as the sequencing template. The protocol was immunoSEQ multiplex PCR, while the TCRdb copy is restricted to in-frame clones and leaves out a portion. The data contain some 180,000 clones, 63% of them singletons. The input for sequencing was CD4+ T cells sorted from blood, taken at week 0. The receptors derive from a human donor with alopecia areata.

Here the CDR3 reads CAWMRTASNTEAFF. CDR3 in DNA: TGTGCCTGGATGAGGACAGCTTCGAACACTGAAGCTTTCTTT. The chain is built from TRBV30 and TRBJ1-1; possibly TRBD1 for D (6 bases). The CDR3 has 14 amino acids. V lost 4 bases to trimming and J lost 1 base, with 13 bases between them. Germline V CDR1 and CDR2: GTSNPN, SVGIG (reference sequence).

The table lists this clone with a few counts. Written as DNA, the CDR3 is TGCAGCGTTGAAATTCAGGGTCTAGAGCAGTACTTC. This gives the protein CSVEIQGLEQYF. V and J are TRBV29-1 and TRBJ2-7; D is perhaps TRBD1 (5 bases). V lost 2 bases and J 7 bases, leaving 12 bases between the germline ends. CDR1 and CDR2 from the germline V gene are SQVTM and ANQGSEA. This CDR3 region has 12 residues.

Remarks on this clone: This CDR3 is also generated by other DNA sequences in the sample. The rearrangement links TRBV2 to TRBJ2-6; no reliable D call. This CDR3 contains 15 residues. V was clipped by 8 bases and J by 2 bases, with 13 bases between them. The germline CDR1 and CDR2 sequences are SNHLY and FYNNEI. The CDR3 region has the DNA TGTGCCAGCCTACGGGTAGATCCTGGGGCCAACGTCCTGACTTTC. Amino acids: CASLRVDPGANVLTF.

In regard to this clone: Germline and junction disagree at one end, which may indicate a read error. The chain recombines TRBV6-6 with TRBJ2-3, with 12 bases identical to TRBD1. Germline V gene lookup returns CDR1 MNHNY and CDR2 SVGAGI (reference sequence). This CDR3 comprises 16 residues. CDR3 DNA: TGTGCCAGCAGTTACTCGGGGACAGGGGGCACCGATACGCAGTATTTT. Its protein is CASSYSGTGGTDTQYF.

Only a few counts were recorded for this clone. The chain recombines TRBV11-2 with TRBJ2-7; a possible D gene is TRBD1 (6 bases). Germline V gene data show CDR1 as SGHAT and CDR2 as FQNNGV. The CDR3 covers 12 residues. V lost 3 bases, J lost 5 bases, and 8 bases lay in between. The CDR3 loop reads CASSFGQNEQYF. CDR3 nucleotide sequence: TGTGCCAGCAGCTTCGGACAGAACGAGCAGTACTTC.

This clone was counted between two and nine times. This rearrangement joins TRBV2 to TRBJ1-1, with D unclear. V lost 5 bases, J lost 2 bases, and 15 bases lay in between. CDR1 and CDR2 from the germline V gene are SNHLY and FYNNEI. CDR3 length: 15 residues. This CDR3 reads CASSPSPLLNTEAFF. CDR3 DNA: TGTGCCAGCAGTCCCTCCCCTCTCTTAAACACTGAAGCTTTCTTT.

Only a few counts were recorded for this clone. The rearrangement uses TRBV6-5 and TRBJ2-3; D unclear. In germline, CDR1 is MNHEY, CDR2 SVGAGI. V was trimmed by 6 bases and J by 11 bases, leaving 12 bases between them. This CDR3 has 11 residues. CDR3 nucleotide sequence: TGTGCCAGCAGCGATCGTTTGGTGCAGTATTTT. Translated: CASSDRLVQYF.

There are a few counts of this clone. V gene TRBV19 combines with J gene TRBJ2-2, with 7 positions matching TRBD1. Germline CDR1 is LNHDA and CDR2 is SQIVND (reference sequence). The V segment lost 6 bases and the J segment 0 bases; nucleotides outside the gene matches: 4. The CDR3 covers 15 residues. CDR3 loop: CASRTGTANTGELFF. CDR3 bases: TGTGCCAGTAGAACCGGGACAGCGAACACCGGGGAGCTGTTTTTT.

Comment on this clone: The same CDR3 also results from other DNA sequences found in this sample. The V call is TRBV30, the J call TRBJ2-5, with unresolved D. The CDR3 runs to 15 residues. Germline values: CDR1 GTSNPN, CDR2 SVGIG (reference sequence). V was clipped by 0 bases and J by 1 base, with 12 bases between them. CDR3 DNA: TGTGCCTGGAGTGTACGCAGACAACTCCAAGAGACCCAGTACTTC. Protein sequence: CAWSVRRQLQETQYF.

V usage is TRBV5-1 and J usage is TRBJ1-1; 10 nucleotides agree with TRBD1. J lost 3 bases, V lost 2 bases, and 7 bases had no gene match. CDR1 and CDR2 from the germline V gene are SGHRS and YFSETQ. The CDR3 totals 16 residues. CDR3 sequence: CASSFRQGAVDTEAFF. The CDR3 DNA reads TGCGCCAGCAGCTTCCGACAGGGGGCGGTGGACACTGAAGCTTTCTTT.

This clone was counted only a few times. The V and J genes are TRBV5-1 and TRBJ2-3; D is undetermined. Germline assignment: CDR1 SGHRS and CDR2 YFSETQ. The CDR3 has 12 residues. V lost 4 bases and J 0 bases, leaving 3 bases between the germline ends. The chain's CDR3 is CASSQSTDTQYF. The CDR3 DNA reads TGCGCCAGCAGCCAAAGCACAGATACGCAGTATTTT.

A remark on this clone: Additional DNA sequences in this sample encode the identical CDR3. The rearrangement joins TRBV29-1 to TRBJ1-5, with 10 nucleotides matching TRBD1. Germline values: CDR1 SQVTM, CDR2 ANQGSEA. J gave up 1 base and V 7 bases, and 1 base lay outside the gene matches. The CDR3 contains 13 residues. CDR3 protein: CSAGQGSNQPQHF. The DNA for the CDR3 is TGCAGCGCGGGACAGGGGAGCAATCAGCCCCAGCATTTT.

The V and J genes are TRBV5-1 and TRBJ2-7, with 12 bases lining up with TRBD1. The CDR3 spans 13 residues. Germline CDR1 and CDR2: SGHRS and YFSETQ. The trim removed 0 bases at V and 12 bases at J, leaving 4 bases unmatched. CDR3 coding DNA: TGCGCCAGCAGCTTGGATCGGGACAGGGGGCTGTACTTC. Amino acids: CASSLDRDRGLYF.

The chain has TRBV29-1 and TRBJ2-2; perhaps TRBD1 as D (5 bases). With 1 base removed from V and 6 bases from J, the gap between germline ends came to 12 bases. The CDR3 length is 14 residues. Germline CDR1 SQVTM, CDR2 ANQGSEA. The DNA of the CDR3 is TGCAGCGTTGAAGTATGGCAGGGATCCGGGGAGCTGTTTTTT. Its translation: CSVEVWQGSGELFF.

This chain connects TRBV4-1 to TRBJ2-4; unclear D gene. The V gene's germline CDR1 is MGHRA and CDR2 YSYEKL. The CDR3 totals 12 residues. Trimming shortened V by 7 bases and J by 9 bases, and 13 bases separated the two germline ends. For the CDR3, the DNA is TGCGCCAGCAAGAACCTTCTGGGCATTCAGTACTTC. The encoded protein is CASKNLLGIQYF.

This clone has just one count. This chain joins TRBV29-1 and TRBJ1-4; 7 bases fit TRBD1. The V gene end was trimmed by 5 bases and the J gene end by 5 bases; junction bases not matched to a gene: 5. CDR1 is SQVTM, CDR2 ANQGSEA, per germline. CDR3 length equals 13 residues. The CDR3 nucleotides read TGCAGCGTTATGGACAGGTTCAATGAAAAACTGTTTTTT. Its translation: CSVMDRFNEKLFF.

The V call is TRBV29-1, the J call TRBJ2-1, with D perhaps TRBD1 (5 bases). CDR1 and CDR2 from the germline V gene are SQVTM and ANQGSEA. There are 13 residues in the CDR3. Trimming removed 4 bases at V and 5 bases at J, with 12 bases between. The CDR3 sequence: CSVVRQMNNEQFF. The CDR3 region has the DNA TGCAGCGTTGTTAGACAGATGAACAATGAGCAGTTCTTC.

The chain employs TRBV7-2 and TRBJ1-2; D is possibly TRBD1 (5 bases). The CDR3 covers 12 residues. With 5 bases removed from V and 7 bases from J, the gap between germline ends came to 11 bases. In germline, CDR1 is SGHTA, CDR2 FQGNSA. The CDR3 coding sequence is TGTGCCAGCAGCCTGCGGGGCGGTGGCTACACCTTC. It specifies CASSLRGGGYTF.

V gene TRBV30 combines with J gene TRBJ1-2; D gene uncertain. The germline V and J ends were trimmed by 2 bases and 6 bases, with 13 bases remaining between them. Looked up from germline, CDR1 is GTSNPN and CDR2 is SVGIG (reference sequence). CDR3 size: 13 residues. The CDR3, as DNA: TGTGCCTGGAGTCCCCAGGCAGGCAATGGCTACACCTTC. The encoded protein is CAWSPQAGNGYTF.

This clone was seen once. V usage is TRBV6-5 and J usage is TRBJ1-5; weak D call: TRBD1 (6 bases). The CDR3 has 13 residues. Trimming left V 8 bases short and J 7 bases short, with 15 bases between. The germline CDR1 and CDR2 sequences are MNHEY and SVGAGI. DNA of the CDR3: TGTGCCAGCCAGAAGGGGGTCGACCAGCCCCAGCATTTT. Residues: CASQKGVDQPQHF.